The 27 T cell receptor beta chains below all came from one sample that was sequenced in a study of CD8 T cells in Susac syndrome. It was with random hexamers that roughly 0.45 to 1 ug RNA was reverse transcribed. Each CDR3 protein gets one entry after TCRdb re-called the immunoSEQ multiplex PCR reads with MiXCR. The sample lists more than 200,000 distinct CDR3 sequences, over 90% occurring once. What was sequenced was CD4+ T cells from PBMCs. These receptors were taken from a human donor with Susac syndrome.

This chain links TRBV20-1 with TRBJ2-1; no definite D call. The germline V and J ends were trimmed by 1 base and 2 bases, with 9 bases remaining between them. The CDR3 loop spans 14 amino acids. CDR1 and CDR2 (germline): DFQATT, SNEGSKA (reference sequence). The CDR3 sequence: CSARVASTYNEQFF. CDR3 nucleotide sequence: TGCAGTGCTAGAGTGGCGTCTACCTACAATGAGCAGTTCTTC.

The genes are TRBV7-3 and TRBJ2-5; unclear D gene. The V gene lost 5 bases and the J gene lost 5 bases, with 12 bases spanning the gap. Germline-derived CDR1 and CDR2 are SGHTA and FQGTGA. The CDR3 has 13 residues. The CDR3 coding sequence is TGTGCCAGCAGCGCCTTTCTAGGGGAGACCCAGTACTTC. Protein: CASSAFLGETQYF.

The V call is TRBV7-6, the J call TRBJ1-2; 9 positions agree with TRBD1. The CDR3 length is 15 residues. The V and J ends lost 2 bases and 2 bases, in that order; junction bases with no gene match: 3. CDR1 SGHVS and CDR2 FNYEAQ come from the germline V gene. The DNA for the CDR3 is TGTGCCAGCAGCTTAATGGGACAGGGAAACTATGGCTACACCTTC. Amino acids: CASSLMGQGNYGYTF. Full variable domain (missing parts from reference TRBV7-6 and TRBJ1-2): GAGVSQSPRYKVTKRGQDVALRCDPISGHVSLYWYRQALGQGPEFLTYFNYEAQQDKSGLPNDRFSAERPEGSISTLTIQRTEQRDSAMYRCASSLMGQGNYGYTFGSGTRLTVV.

The genes are TRBV30 and TRBJ1-5; D is ambiguous. The V and J ends lost 0 bases and 0 bases respectively, with 9 bases between them. Germline values: CDR1 GTSNPN, CDR2 SVGIG (reference sequence). This CDR3 has 15 amino acids. The CDR3 here is CAWSVLGSSNQPQHF. The CDR3 DNA sequence: TGTGCCTGGAGTGTACTGGGCAGTAGCAATCAGCCCCAGCATTTT.

The rearrangement links TRBV20-1 to TRBJ1-6, with D perhaps TRBD1 (6 bases). The CDR3 totals 15 residues. Per germline, CDR1 DFQATT and CDR2 SNEGSKA (reference sequence). Trimming shortened V by 3 bases and J by 9 bases, and 18 bases separated the two germline ends. Written as DNA, the CDR3 is TGCAGTGCTAGTCCGGGGGCTGGGGGAATTTCACCCCTCCACTTT. Translating it yields CSASPGAGGISPLHF.

The V call is TRBV6-2 or TRBV6-3, the J call TRBJ2-1; D ambiguous. In germline, CDR1 is MNHEY, CDR2 SVGEGT. V gave up 2 bases and J gave up 14 bases, with 16 bases separating them. The CDR3 runs 13 residues. CDR3 region: CASSYTASGWKFF. CDR3 DNA sequence: TGTGCCAGCAGTTACACCGCCTCGGGTTGGAAGTTCTTC.

This chain connects TRBV5-4 to TRBJ1-1; D not certain. Germline V gives CDR1 SGHNT, CDR2 YYREEE (reference sequence). The germline V and J ends were trimmed by 0 bases and 2 bases, with 11 bases remaining between them. The CDR3 length is 15 residues. CDR3 residues: CASSLARGGNTEAFF. The DNA for the CDR3 is TGTGCCAGCAGCTTGGCGCGGGGTGGTAACACTGAAGCTTTCTTT.

This chain uses TRBV5-1 with TRBJ2-1; maybe TRBD1 (5 bases). CDR3 size: 15 residues. Deletions cut 0 bases from V and 1 base from J, with 8 bases between. Germline assignment: CDR1 SGHRS and CDR2 YFSETQ. The CDR3 DNA follows: TGCGCCAGCAGCTTGGGTGGGGCGTCCTACAATGAGCAGTTCTTC. Protein sequence: CASSLGGASYNEQFF.

The rearrangement joins TRBV4-2 to TRBJ2-1, with D unresolved. The CDR3 length is 14 residues. The V gene's germline CDR1 is LGHNA and CDR2 YNFKEQ. The V gene lost 0 bases and the J gene lost 5 bases, with 8 bases spanning the gap. CDR3 sequence: CASSQEFTDNEQFF. The CDR3 coding sequence is TGTGCCAGCAGCCAAGAATTCACCGACAATGAGCAGTTCTTC.

J is TRBJ1-5 and V is TRBV12-3 or TRBV12-4; maybe TRBD1 (6 bases). This CDR3 region has 15 residues. With 5 bases removed from V and 0 bases from J, the gap between germline ends came to 11 bases. The CDR3 bases are TGTGCCAGCAGTCACAGGGAGTATAGCAATCAGCCCCAGCATTTT. Translation gives CASSHREYSNQPQHF.

The chain couples TRBV5-4 to TRBJ2-7; 8 bases align to TRBD1. Germline loops: CDR1 SGHNT, CDR2 YYREEE (reference sequence). This CDR3 contains 15 residues. Losses at the gene ends were 4 bases for V and 7 bases for J; bases not matched to a gene: 13. CDR3 in amino acids: CASSTGTGQVHEQYF. CDR3 bases: TGTGCCAGCAGCACCGGAACGGGACAGGTTCATGAGCAGTACTTC.

The chain carries TRBV12-3 or TRBV12-4 and TRBJ2-2, with D perhaps TRBD1 (5 bases). Trimming left V 0 bases short and J 3 bases short, with 8 bases between. The CDR3 covers 15 residues. In nucleotides, the CDR3 is TGTGCCAGCAGTTTAGCCAGGGCGGACACCGGGGAGCTGTTTTTT. It translates to CASSLARADTGELFF.

V gene TRBV30 combines with J gene TRBJ1-2; no reliable D call. V lost 4 bases and J 5 bases, leaving 14 bases between the germline ends. Per germline, CDR1 GTSNPN and CDR2 SVGIG (reference sequence). The CDR3 runs to 13 residues. CDR3 sequence reads: CAWTRGAGYGYTF. Written as DNA, the CDR3 is TGTGCCTGGACTCGGGGTGCGGGGTATGGCTACACCTTC.

The chain joins TRBV30 to TRBJ1-6; D not resolved. V was trimmed by 2 bases and J by 6 bases, leaving 11 bases between them. Germline V lookup: CDR1 GTSNPN, CDR2 SVGIG (reference sequence). This CDR3 is 14 amino acids long. CDR3 DNA sequence: TGTGCCTGGAGTCCACCGGGCACTAATTCACCCCTCCACTTT. It specifies CAWSPPGTNSPLHF. The full variable domain, completed using reference TRBV30 and TRBJ1-6, is SQTIHQWPATLVQPVGSPLSLECTVEGTSNPNLYWYRQAAGRGLQLLFYSVGIGQISSEVPQNLSASRPQDRQFILSSKKLLLSDSGFYLCAWSPPGTNSPLHFGNGTRLTVT.

The V gene is TRBV28, the J gene TRBJ2-5; the D gene is possibly TRBD1 (6 bases). The V and J ends lost 6 bases and 5 bases respectively, with 16 bases between them. CDR1 and CDR2 (germline): MDHEN, SYDVKM. This CDR3 has 14 amino acids. The CDR3 DNA reads TGTGCCAGCAGCATCCCTGGGGACATGGAGACCCAGTACTTC. It translates to CASSIPGDMETQYF.

The CDR3 bases are TGTGCCAGCAGCCAGGGACTAGCCGGGCTTGGGCAGTACTTC. Protein sequence: CASSQGLAGLGQYF. The chain joins TRBV3-1 to TRBJ2-7; TRBD2 matches at 9 bases. Unmatched junction bases numbered 9, after V lost 3 bases and J lost 9 bases. This CDR3 comprises 14 residues. Per germline, CDR1 LGHDT and CDR2 YNNKEL (reference sequence).

This sequence joins TRBV30 and TRBJ1-1, with 8 bases lining up with TRBD1. After removal of 5 bases from V and 5 bases from J, the junction contained 4 bases not matched to a gene. The CDR3 is made up of 12 amino acids. Germline CDR1 is GTSNPN and CDR2 is SVGIG (reference sequence). The CDR3 protein is CAWGQGGTEAFF. In nucleotides, the CDR3 is TGTGCCTGGGGACAGGGTGGGACTGAAGCTTTCTTT.

This rearrangement joins TRBV25-1 to TRBJ1-2; 8 nucleotides agree with TRBD1. The CDR3 sequence is 16 residues long. V lost 4 bases, J lost 2 bases, and 9 bases stayed unmatched. Germline CDR1 and CDR2: MGHDK and SYGVNS. In DNA, the CDR3 is TGTGCCAGCAGTGTCCCCGGGACAGGTGAAAACTATGGCTACACCTTC. Protein sequence: CASSVPGTGENYGYTF.

The V call is TRBV4-3, the J call TRBJ1-2, with unresolved D. Deletions cut 1 base from V and 3 bases from J, with 12 bases between. Germline loops: CDR1 LGHNA, CDR2 YSLEER. The CDR3 runs to 15 residues. CDR3 protein: CASSQVEGAYYGYTF. CDR3 bases: TGCGCCAGCAGCCAAGTTGAGGGAGCCTACTATGGCTACACCTTC.

CDR3 residues: CASSILHNKINQPQHF. In DNA form, the CDR3 reads TGTGCCAGCAGCATCTTGCACAACAAGATAAATCAGCCCCAGCATTTT. The J gene is TRBJ1-5, the V gene TRBV7-2, with unresolved D. Between the trimmed V and J ends, which lost 5 bases and 4 bases, there was a span of 18 bases. This CDR3 has 16 residues. From germline, CDR1 is SGHTA and CDR2 FQGNSA. Filled out from reference TRBV7-2 and TRBJ1-5, the complete variable domain reads GAGVSQSPSNKVTEKGKDVELRCDPISGHTALYWYRQSLGQGLEFLIYFQGNSAPDKSGLPSDRFSAERTGGSVSTLTIQRTQQEDSAVYLCASSILHNKINQPQHFGDGTRLSIL.

This rearrangement joins TRBV29-1 to TRBJ2-7; D is tentatively TRBD1 or TRBD2 (6 bases each). CDR1 SQVTM and CDR2 ANQGSEA come from the germline V gene. V gave up 6 bases and J gave up 2 bases, with 14 bases separating them. The CDR3 length is 13 residues. The chain's CDR3 is CSVGGAEAYEQYF. The CDR3, as DNA: TGCAGCGTGGGGGGCGCCGAGGCCTACGAGCAGTACTTC.

The gene calls are TRBV27 and TRBJ1-2; no clear D gene. Trimming shortened V by 2 bases and J by 1 base, and 8 bases separated the two germline ends. Per germline, CDR1 MNHEY and CDR2 SMNVEV (reference sequence). This CDR3 has 14 amino acids. The CDR3 nucleotides read TGTGCCAGCAGTTTAGCAGGCGTTAACTATGGCTACACCTTC. It codes for CASSLAGVNYGYTF.

The V gene is TRBV7-2, the J gene TRBJ2-7, with D uncertain. Trimming stripped 2 bases from V and 6 bases from J, with 11 bases between. The germline V gene encodes CDR1 SGHTA and CDR2 FQGNSA. The CDR3 runs 13 residues. The CDR3 protein is CASSLFQESEQYF. CDR3 in DNA: TGTGCCAGCAGCTTATTCCAGGAGAGCGAGCAGTACTTC.

This chain connects TRBV11-2 to TRBJ2-7; tentatively, D is TRBD2 (5 bases). The germline CDR1 and CDR2 sequences are SGHAT and FQNNGV. Trimming took 3 bases from V and 0 from J, leaving 12 bases between them. This CDR3 contains 15 residues. Here the CDR3 reads CASSFSRGHSYEQYF. CDR3 coding DNA: TGTGCCAGCAGCTTTAGTCGGGGTCACTCCTACGAGCAGTACTTC.

This chain joins TRBV30 and TRBJ1-4; the D gene is possibly TRBD1 (6 bases). The CDR3 loop spans 19 amino acids. Trimming pared 4 bases from V and 2 bases from J, leaving 26 bases between. Germline CDR1 is GTSNPN and CDR2 is SVGIG (reference sequence). The CDR3 here is CAWNSIGGPGSRTNEKLFF. The CDR3, as DNA: TGTGCCTGGAACTCTATCGGGGGGCCCGGAAGCCGGACTAATGAAAAACTGTTTTTT. The complete variable domain, with remaining parts taken from reference TRBV30 and TRBJ1-4, reads SQTIHQWPATLVQPVGSPLSLECTVEGTSNPNLYWYRQAAGRGLQLLFYSVGIGQISSEVPQNLSASRPQDRQFILSSKKLLLSDSGFYLCAWNSIGGPGSRTNEKLFFGSGTQLSVL.

V gene TRBV6-5 combines with J gene TRBJ2-5; D is possibly TRBD1 (6 bases). V lost 2 bases, J lost 0 bases, and 13 bases lay in between. CDR1 is MNHEY and CDR2 is SVGAGI in the germline V gene. CDR3 length equals 16 residues. CDR3 in amino acids: CASSYEGVGDQETQYF. CDR3 coding DNA: TGTGCCAGCAGTTACGAGGGGGTGGGGGACCAAGAGACCCAGTACTTC.

This chain uses TRBV20-1 with TRBJ1-2; D gene unclear. The V end was cut by 5 bases, the J end by 6 bases, with 16 bases between. CDR1 is DFQATT and CDR2 is SNEGSKA in the germline V gene (reference sequence). The CDR3 has 13 residues. CDR3 sequence reads: CSAPPHGGDGYTF. CDR3 coding DNA: TGCAGTGCTCCCCCCCACGGAGGCGATGGCTACACCTTC.